This T cell receptor (beta chain) stems from a study of blood T cell repertoires in COVID-19. For the study at large: In each case, the material was cDNA or gDNA derived from T cells, B-cell-depleted T cells, or PBMCs.

How the authors handled the data: For nucleated cells, counts were estimated from reference gene primer amplification. TCRdb's copy holds only in-frame clones and misses some; the assay was immunoSEQ multiplex PCR. V and J calls and clone size are those listed in that table; D and trimming were worked out from the DNA. Among hundreds of thousands of clones listed, about 86% were seen once. The CDR3 length is 15 residues. Looked up from germline, CDR1 is MNHEY and CDR2 is SVGAGI. V was pared by 0 bases and J by 5 bases, with 13 bases between. This sequence joins TRBV6-5 and TRBJ1-1; D gene ambiguous. The sequence derives from a man younger than 40 with acute COVID-19. Specimen: PBMCs or T cells enriched from blood (not recorded which). The CDR3, as DNA: TGTGCCAGCAGTTACTCGACGGGGATGGGGACTGAAGCTTTCTTT. Translation: CASSYSTGMGTEAFF.